Listed here are 4 T cell receptor beta chains from one sample, sequenced in a study of blood T cell repertoires in COVID-19. Assay: immunoSEQ multiplex PCR; the TCRdb copy retains only in-frame clones and omits some. The data contain 250,000 to 300,000 clones, 89% of them singletons. Sequences were obtained from peripheral blood. Source of these receptors: a man aged 45-65 years with acute or convalescent COVID-19.

This chain connects TRBV5-1 to TRBJ1-4, with D perhaps matching TRBD1 (6 bases). This CDR3 is built from 16 residues. The ends were cut back, 2 bases at V and 4 bases at J, with 15 bases in the middle. Germline V gene sequence: CDR1 SGHRS, CDR2 YFSETQ. The CDR3 reads CASSFNSGQNNEKLFF. CDR3 nucleotide sequence: TGCGCCAGCAGCTTCAACTCCGGACAGAATAATGAAAAACTGTTTTTT.

The chain combines TRBV27 with TRBJ2-1; the match to TRBD1 covers 9 bases. CDR3 size: 12 residues. From germline, CDR1 is MNHEY and CDR2 SMNVEV (reference sequence). V was pared by 2 bases and J by 11 bases, with 1 base of the junction left unmatched. The CDR3 nucleotides read TGTGCCAGCAGTTTAGGACAGGGGAAGCAGTTCTTC. Protein sequence: CASSLGQGKQFF.

V is TRBV12-3 or TRBV12-4 and J is TRBJ2-5; possibly TRBD2 for D (5 bases). The V end lost 6 bases, the J end lost 3 bases, and 8 bases lay between the germline ends. The CDR3 sequence is 12 residues long. Here the CDR3 DNA reads TGTGCCAGCAGGGACGGGGAAGAGACCCAGTACTTC. Translation: CASRDGEETQYF.

The chain couples TRBV7-6 to TRBJ1-4; D gene unclear. CDR3 length: 15 amino acids. V was shortened by 4 bases and J by 0 bases, with 9 bases between the two germline ends. CDR1 is SGHVS, CDR2 FNYEAQ, per germline. CDR3 region: CASSWGDATNEKLFF. The CDR3 nucleotides are TGTGCCAGCAGCTGGGGAGATGCAACTAATGAAAAACTGTTTTTT.